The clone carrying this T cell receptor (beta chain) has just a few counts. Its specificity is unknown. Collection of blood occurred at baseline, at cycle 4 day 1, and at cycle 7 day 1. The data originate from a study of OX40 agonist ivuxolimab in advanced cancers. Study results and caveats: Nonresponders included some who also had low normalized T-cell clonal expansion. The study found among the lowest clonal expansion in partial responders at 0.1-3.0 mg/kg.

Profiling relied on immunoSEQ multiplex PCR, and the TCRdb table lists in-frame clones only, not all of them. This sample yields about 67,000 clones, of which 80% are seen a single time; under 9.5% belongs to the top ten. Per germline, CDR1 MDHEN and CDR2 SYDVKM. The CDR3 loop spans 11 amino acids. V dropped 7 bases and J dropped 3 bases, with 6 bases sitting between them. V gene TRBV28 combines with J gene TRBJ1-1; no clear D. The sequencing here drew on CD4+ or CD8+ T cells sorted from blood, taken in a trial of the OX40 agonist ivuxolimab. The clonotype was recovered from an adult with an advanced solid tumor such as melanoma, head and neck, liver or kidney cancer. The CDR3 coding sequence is TGTGCCAGCAAGCGATACACTGAAGCTTTCTTT. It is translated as CASKRYTEAFF.